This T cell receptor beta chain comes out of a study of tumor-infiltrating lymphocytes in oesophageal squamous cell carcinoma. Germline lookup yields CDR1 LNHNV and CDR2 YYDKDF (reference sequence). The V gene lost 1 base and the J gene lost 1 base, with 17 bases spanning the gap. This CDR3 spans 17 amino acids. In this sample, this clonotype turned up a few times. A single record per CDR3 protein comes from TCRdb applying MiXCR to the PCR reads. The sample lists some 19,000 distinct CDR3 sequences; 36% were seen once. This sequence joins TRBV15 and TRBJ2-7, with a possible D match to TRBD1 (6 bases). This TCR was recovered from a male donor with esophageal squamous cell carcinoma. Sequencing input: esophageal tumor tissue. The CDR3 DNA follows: TGTGCCACCAGCAGAGTGGACGTCTCAGGGGTTTCCTACGAGCAGTACTTC. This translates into CATSRVDVSGVSYEQYF.